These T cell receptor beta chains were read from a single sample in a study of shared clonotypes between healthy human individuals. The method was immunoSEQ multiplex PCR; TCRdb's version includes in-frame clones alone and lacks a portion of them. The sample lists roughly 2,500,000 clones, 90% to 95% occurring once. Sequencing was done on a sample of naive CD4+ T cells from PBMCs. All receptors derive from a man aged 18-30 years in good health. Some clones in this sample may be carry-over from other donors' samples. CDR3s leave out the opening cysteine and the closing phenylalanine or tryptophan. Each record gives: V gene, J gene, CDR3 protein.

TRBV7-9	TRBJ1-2	ASSLSAYGYT
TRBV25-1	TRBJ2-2	ASRDRGGTGELF
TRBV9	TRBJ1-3	ASSAGQGAGGNTIY
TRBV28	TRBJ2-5	ASREWGTQETQY
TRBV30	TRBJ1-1	AWTPSRDQAF
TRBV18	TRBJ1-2	ASSPPAVNYGYT
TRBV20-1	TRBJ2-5	RAGALETQY
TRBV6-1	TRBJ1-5	ASSARAAGNQPQH
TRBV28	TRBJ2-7	ASSSRLAGHYEQY
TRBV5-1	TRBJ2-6	ASSLAGYGANVLT
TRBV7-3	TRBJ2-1	ASSLITQQGEQF
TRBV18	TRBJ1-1	ASSIDRNTEAF
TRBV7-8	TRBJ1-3	ASSFGSVSGNTIY
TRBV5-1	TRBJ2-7	ASSLTGGLAVSEQY
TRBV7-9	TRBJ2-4	ASSLTSDIQY
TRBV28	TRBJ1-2	ASSLVEGGGGYT
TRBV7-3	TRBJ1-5	ASSQSGDQPQH
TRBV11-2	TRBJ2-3	ASSLFALGGSTDTQY
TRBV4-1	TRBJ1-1	ASSRNNMQVEAF
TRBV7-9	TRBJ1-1	ASSLAGYGNTEAF
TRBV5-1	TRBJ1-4	ASSLAWGTNEKLF
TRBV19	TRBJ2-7	ASSTRDRDEQY
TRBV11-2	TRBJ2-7	ASSLYGRPLWEQY
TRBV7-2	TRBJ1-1	ASSPLRPTEAF
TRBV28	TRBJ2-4	ASSAPSLAGRPLAKNIQY
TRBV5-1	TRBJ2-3	ASSLNAAGATDTQY
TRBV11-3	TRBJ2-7	ASSGEGYEQY